This passage covers 6 T cell receptor beta chains from one sample sequenced in a study of T cell responses to AZD1222 COVID-19 vaccine. Sequencing was performed with immunoSEQ multiplex PCR; in TCRdb, only in-frame clones are kept and a portion is missing. The sample lists fewer than 120,000 clones, around 89% seen once, with 1.5% to 2% in the top ten. This specimen consisted of peripheral blood, obtained on day 0 of AZD1222 vaccination. These receptors were collected from an adult in good health.

This clone was counted once. This chain uses TRBV3-1 (or the pseudogene TRBV3-2) with TRBJ1-3; D uncertain. The germline V and J ends were trimmed by 5 bases and 0 bases, with 8 bases remaining between them. CDR1 is LGHDT and CDR2 is YNNKEL in the germline V gene (reference sequence). The CDR3 consists of 14 residues. The CDR3 DNA sequence: TGTGCCAGCAGCTTCAAGAGCTCTGGAAACACCATATATTTT. Its protein is CASSFKSSGNTIYF.

The rearrangement uses TRBV5-4 and TRBJ2-5; a possible D gene is TRBD1 (6 bases). Looked up from germline, CDR1 is SGHNT and CDR2 is YYREEE (reference sequence). CDR3 length equals 14 residues. Trimming took off 3 bases at V and 9 bases at J, with 18 bases between the two ends. Written as DNA, the CDR3 is TGTGCCAGCAGCTCCGGGACACCACGGACGGCCCAGTACTTC. It encodes CASSSGTPRTAQYF.

This clone was recorded once. The CDR3, as DNA: TGCGCCAGCGCCAATCCTCGAAGTTCTGTGGAGACCCAGTACTTC. It translates to CASANPRSSVETQYF. The genes are TRBV5-1 and TRBJ2-5; D is uncertain. The germline V and J ends were trimmed by 7 bases and 5 bases, with 21 bases remaining between them. CDR1 SGHRS and CDR2 YFSETQ come from the germline V gene. This CDR3 contains 15 residues. The complete variable domain, with remaining parts taken from reference TRBV5-1 and TRBJ2-5, reads KAGVTQTPRYLIKTRGQQVTLSCSPISGHRSVSWYQQTPGQGLQFLFEYFSETQRNKGNFPGRFSGRQFSNSRSEMNVSTLELGDSALYLCASANPRSSVETQYFGPGTRLLVL.

This chain uses TRBV4-1 with TRBJ1-2; 7 bases match TRBD1. This CDR3 is 15 amino acids long. CDR1 is MGHRA and CDR2 is YSYEKL in the germline V gene. V lost 1 base, J lost 7 bases, and 9 bases stayed unmatched. The CDR3 reads CASSQGAQGVFGYTF. In nucleotides, the CDR3 is TGCGCCAGCAGCCAAGGGGCGCAGGGGGTGTTTGGCTACACCTTC.

This chain links TRBV7-8 with TRBJ1-1; no reliable D call. Trimming took 6 bases from V and 0 from J, leaving 11 bases between them. Germline assignment: CDR1 SGHVS and CDR2 FQNEAQ. The CDR3 covers 14 residues. CDR3 coding DNA: TGTGCCAGCAGATCCCGGGCGATGAACACTGAAGCTTTCTTT. This encodes CASRSRAMNTEAFF.

CDR3 nucleotides: TGTGCCAGCAGTTTAGGCGGCCACAATGAGCAGTTCTTC. Protein product: CASSLGGHNEQFF. The chain is built from TRBV12-3 or TRBV12-4 and TRBJ2-1, with D unresolved. This CDR3 has 13 amino acids. Trimming took off 1 base at V and 5 bases at J, with 6 bases between the two ends.